The T cell receptor (beta chain) under discussion was sequenced for a study of T cells after yellow fever vaccination. Whole-study results and caveats: The secondary T-cell response peaked on day 5, not day 15, but was weaker.

The CDR3 runs 14 residues. Germline CDR1 is GTSNPN and CDR2 is SVGIG (reference sequence). V was shortened by 2 bases and J by 10 bases, with 15 bases between the two germline ends. This clonotype has only a few counts. The target antigen is unknown. Conversion of TCR transcripts into cDNA relied on 5'RACE template switching, which added a universal primer site and UMIs. TCRdb redid the calling of the 5' RACE reads with MiXCR, one entry per CDR3 protein. Seen here are some 160,000 distinct CDR3 sequences, 5.5% to 7.5% observed once, and the top ten hold roughly 2.5%. Source: CD4+ T cells sorted from PBMCs, taken 5 days after the first yellow fever vaccination. V and J are TRBV30 and TRBJ1-6; TRBD1 is a possible D gene (6 bases). The source is a young man who received the YFV17D yellow fever vaccine. This chain's CDR3 is CAWSTNGGASPLHF. The CDR3 nucleotides are TGTGCCTGGAGTACAAATGGGGGGGCGTCACCCCTCCACTTT.